This T cell receptor (beta chain) was profiled in a study of PD-1 blockade in classical Hodgkin lymphoma. Whole-study findings and limits: The diversity seen at baseline in complete responders resembled that of newly diagnosed patients.

Every patient relapsed after autologous stem cell transplantation, and brentuximab vedotin exposure varied. Note on this clone: Antigen specificity is unknown.

Germline CDR1 and CDR2: KGHSH and LQKENI. V shed 0 bases and J 5 bases; nucleotides not matched to a gene: 8. This CDR3 is 17 amino acids long. Method: immunoSEQ multiplex PCR; TCRdb's copy keeps in-frame clones and lacks some. The repertoire has around 58,000 clones, about 88% of them found once; the top ten carry around 8.9%. This rearrangement joins TRBV18 to TRBJ2-3, with 10 bases that match TRBD2. The sample here was peripheral blood mononuclear cells (PBMCs), taken at baseline. This TCR was sampled from a human donor with classical Hodgkin lymphoma. CDR3 DNA sequence: TGTGCCAGCTCACCACCCTGGCTAGCGGGAGAGGTAGATACGCAGTATTTT. Protein: CASSPPWLAGEVDTQYF.